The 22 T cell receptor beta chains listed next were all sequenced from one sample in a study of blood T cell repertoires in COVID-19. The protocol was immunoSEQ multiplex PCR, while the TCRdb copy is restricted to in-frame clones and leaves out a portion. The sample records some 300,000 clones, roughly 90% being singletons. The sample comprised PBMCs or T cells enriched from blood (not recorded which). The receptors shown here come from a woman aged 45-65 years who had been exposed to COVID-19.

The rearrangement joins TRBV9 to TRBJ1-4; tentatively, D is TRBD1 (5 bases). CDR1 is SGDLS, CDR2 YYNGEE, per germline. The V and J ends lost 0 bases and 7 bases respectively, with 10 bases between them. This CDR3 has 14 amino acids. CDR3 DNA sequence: TGTGCCAGCAGCGTAGTTGGGACTGCTGAAAAACTGTTTTTT. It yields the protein CASSVVGTAEKLFF.

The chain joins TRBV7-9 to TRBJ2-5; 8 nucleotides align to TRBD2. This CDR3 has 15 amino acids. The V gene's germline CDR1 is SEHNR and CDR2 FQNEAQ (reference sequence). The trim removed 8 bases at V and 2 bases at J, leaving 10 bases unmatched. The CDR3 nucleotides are TGTGCCAGCGTGGCCAGCGGGGGCTATCAAGAGACCCAGTACTTC. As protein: CASVASGGYQETQYF.

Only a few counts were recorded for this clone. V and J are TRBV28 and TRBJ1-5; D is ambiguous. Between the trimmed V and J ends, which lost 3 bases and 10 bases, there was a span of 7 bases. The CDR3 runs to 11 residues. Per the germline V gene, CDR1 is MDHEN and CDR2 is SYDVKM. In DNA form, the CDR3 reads TGTGCCAGCAGTTTGGAGACTCCCCAGCATTTT. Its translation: CASSLETPQHF. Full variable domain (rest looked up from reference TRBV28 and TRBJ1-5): DVKVTQSSRYLVKRTGEKVFLECVQDMDHENMFWYRQDPGLGLRLIYFSYDVKMKEKGDIPEGYSVSREKKERFSLILESASTNQTSMYLCASSLETPQHFGDGTRLSIL.

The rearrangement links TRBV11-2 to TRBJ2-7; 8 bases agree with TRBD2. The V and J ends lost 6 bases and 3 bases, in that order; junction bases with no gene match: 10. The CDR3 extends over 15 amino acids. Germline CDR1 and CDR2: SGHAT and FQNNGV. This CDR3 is CASSPWRGANYEQYF. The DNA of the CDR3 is TGTGCCAGCAGTCCTTGGCGGGGGGCTAACTACGAGCAGTACTTC. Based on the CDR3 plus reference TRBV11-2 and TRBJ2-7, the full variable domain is EAGVAQSPRYKIIEKRQSVAFWCNPISGHATLYWYQQILGQGPKLLIQFQNNGVVDDSQLPKDRFSAERLKGVDSTLKIQPAKLEDSAVYLCASSPWRGANYEQYFGPGTRLTVT.

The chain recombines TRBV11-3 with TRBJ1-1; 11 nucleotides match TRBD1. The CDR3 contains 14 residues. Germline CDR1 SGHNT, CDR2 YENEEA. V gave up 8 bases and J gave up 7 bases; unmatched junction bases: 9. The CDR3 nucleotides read TGTGCCAGCGATACTGGACAGGGGGCTGGTGAAGCTTTCTTT. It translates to CASDTGQGAGEAFF.

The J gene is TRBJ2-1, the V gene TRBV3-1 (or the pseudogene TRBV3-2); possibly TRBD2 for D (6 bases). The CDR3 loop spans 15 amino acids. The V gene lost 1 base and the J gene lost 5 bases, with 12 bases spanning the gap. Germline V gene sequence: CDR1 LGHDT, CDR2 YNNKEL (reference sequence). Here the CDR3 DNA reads TGTGCCAGCAGCCAAGGACTAGTGGGGAACAATGAGCAGTTCTTC. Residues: CASSQGLVGNNEQFF.

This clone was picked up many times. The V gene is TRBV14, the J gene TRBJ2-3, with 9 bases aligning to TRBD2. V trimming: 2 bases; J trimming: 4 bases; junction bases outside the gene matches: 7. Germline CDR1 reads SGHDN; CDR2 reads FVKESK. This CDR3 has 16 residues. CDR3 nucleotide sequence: TGTGCCAGCAGCCAATCGTTTAGCGGGGGAGCAGATACGCAGTATTTT. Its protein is CASSQSFSGGADTQYF.

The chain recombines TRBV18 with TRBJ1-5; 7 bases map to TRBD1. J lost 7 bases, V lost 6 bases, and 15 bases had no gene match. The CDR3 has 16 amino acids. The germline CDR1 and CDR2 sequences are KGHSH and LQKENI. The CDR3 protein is CASSQEQTGVGQPQHF. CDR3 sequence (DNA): TGTGCCAGCTCCCAGGAACAAACAGGGGTGGGACAGCCCCAGCATTTT.

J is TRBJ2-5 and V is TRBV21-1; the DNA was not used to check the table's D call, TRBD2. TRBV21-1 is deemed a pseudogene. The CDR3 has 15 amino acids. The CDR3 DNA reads TGTGCCAGCAGCAAAGTCCTGATGAGGTTGAAGACCCAGTACTTC. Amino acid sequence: CASSKVLMRLKTQYF.

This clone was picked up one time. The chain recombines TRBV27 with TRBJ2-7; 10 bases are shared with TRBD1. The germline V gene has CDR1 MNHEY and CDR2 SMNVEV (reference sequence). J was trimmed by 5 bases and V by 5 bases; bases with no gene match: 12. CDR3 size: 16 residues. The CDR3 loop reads CASSRQTGTGVHEQYF. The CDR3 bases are TGTGCCAGCAGTCGCCAAACCGGGACAGGGGTCCACGAGCAGTACTTC.

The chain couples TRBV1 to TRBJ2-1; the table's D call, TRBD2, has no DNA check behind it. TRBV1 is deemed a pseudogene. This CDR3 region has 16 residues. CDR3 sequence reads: CTSSQGAGGPYNEQFF. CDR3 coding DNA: TGCACCAGCAGCCAAGGAGCGGGGGGGCCCTACAATGAGCAGTTCTTC.

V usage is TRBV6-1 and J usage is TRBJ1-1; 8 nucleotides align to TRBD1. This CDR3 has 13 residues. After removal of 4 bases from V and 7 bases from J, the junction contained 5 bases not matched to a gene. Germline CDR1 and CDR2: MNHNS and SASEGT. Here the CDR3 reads CASSGPGQGEAFF. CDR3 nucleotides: TGTGCCAGCAGTGGACCCGGACAGGGTGAAGCTTTCTTT.

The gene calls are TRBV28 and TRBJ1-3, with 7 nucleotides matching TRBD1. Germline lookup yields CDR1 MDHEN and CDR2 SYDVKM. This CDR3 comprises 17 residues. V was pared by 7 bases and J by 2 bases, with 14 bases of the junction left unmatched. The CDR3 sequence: CASNSGGSTGPGNTIYF. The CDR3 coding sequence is TGTGCCAGCAACTCCGGGGGCTCGACAGGGCCTGGAAACACCATATATTTT.

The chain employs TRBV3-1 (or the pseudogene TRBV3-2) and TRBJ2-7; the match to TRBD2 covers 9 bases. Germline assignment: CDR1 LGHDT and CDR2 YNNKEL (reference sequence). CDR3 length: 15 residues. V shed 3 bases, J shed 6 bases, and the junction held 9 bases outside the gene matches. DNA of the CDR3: TGTGCCAGCAGCCAGAGCGGGGGGACCTCTAGCGAGCAGTACTTC. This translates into CASSQSGGTSSEQYF.

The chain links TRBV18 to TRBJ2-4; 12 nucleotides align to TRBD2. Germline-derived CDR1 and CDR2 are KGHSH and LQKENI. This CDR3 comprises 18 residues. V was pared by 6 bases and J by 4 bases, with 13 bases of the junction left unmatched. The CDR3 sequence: CASSPQKITSGGKNIQYF. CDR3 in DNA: TGTGCCAGCTCCCCCCAGAAAATAACTAGCGGGGGGAAAAACATTCAGTACTTC.

The DNA for the CDR3 is TGCAGTGCTAGTGTGCGGGGGGGCCTCTACGAGCAGTACTTC. This encodes CSASVRGGLYEQYF. The V and J genes are TRBV20-1 and TRBJ2-7; TRBD2 matches 9 bases. This CDR3 has 14 residues. V trimming: 3 bases; J trimming: 3 bases; junction bases outside the gene matches: 6. Germline CDR1 is DFQATT and CDR2 is SNEGSKA (reference sequence).

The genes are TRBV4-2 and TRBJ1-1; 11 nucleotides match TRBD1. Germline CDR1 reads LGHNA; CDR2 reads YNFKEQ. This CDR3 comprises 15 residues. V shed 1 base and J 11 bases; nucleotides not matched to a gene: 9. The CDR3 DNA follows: TGTGCCAGCAGCCAAGGGACAGGGGGCCGACAGGAGGCTTTCTTT. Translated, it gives CASSQGTGGRQEAFF.

As DNA, the CDR3 is TGTGCCAGCAGTTCACGTTCGGGGTTCCCTGAAGCTTTCTTT. Translating gives CASSSRSGFPEAFF. This chain connects TRBV28 to TRBJ1-1; D call uncertain. V lost 4 bases and J 6 bases, leaving 15 bases between the germline ends. The CDR3 sequence is 14 residues long. Germline V gene sequence: CDR1 MDHEN, CDR2 SYDVKM.

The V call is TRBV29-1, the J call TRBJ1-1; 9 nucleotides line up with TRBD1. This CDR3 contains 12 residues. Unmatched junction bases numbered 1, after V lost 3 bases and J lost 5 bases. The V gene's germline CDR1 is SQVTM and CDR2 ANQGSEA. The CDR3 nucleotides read TGCAGCGTTGACGGGACAGGGACTGAAGCTTTCTTT. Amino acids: CSVDGTGTEAFF.

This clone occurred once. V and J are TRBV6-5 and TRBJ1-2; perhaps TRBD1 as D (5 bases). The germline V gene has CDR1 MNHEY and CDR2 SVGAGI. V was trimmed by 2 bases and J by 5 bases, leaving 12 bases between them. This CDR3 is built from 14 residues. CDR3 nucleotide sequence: TGTGCCAGCAGTTACGGGCAGGGCTCTTATGGCTACACCTTC. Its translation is CASSYGQGSYGYTF.

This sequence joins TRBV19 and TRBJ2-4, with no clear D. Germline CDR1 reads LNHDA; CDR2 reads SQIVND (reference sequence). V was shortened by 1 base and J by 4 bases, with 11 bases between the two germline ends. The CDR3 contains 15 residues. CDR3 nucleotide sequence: TGTGCCAGTAGTATAGCTCGACAAATGAAAAACATTCAGTACTTC. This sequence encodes CASSIARQMKNIQYF.

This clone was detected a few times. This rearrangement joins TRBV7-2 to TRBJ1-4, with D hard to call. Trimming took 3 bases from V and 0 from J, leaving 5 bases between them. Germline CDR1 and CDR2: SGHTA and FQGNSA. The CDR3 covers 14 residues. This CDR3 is CASSFTATNEKLFF. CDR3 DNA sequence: TGTGCCAGCAGCTTCACAGCAACTAATGAAAAACTGTTTTTT.